One and the same sample provided the 14 T cell receptor beta chains below, sequenced in a study of blood T cell repertoires in COVID-19 (dated by TCRdb to 2020 to 2022). Libraries were constructed by the immunoSEQ multiplex PCR assay. Not all clones reach the TCRdb copy of this immuneACCESS table, which keeps in-frame sequences only. Checked studies attribute under half of the gap to unresolved V genes and leave the rest unexplained. For this sample the table gives approximately 230,000 clones, of which about nine tenths were detected only once. The ten most abundant clones make up 15% to 19% of the sample. The sample was PBMCs or T cells enriched from blood (not recorded which). These receptors were obtained from a man younger than 35 who had recovered from COVID-19.

V is TRBV19 and J is TRBJ2-6; D unresolved. V was cut by 3 bases and J by 0 bases, with 6 bases left in between. The CDR3 sequence is 15 residues long. The germline V gene encodes CDR1 LNHDA and CDR2 SQIVND (reference sequence). CDR3 nucleotides: TGTGCCAGTAGTATTGAGAGCTCTGGGGCCAACGTCCTGACTTTC. This codes for CASSIESSGANVLTF.

This clone was observed a handful of times. The CDR3 sequence is CASSAFRQNTEAFF. The CDR3 DNA is TGTGCCAGCAGTGCTTTCAGGCAGAACACTGAAGCTTTCTTT. The chain joins TRBV2 to TRBJ1-1; D remains ambiguous. The V end was cut by 4 bases, the J end by 1 base, with 10 bases between. CDR1 is SNHLY and CDR2 is FYNNEI in the germline V gene. The CDR3 runs to 14 residues.

This chain joins TRBV6-2 or TRBV6-3 and TRBJ1-6; 8 bases are a match to TRBD1. Germline CDR1 reads MNHEY; CDR2 reads SVGEGT. V gave up 4 bases and J gave up 7 bases; unmatched junction bases: 6. CDR3 length: 15 amino acids. CDR3 amino acids: CASSWRQGPNSPLHF. The CDR3 region has the DNA TGTGCCAGCAGTTGGAGACAGGGGCCGAATTCACCCCTCCACTTT.

The chain has TRBV2 and TRBJ2-2; D gene ambiguous. V lost 6 bases, J lost 3 bases, and 11 bases lay in between. The CDR3 is 14 residues long. Germline CDR1 is SNHLY and CDR2 is FYNNEI. CDR3 sequence (DNA): TGTGCCAGCAGCCAACTACAAGACACCGGGGAGCTGTTTTTT. This gives the protein CASSQLQDTGELFF.

The chain recombines TRBV30 with TRBJ1-4; 7 nucleotides match TRBD1. This CDR3 comprises 13 residues. The germline gives CDR1 GTSNPN, CDR2 SVGIG (reference sequence). After removal of 0 bases from V and 8 bases from J, the junction contained 3 bases not matched to a gene. The CDR3 reads CAWSVGTDEKLFF. In nucleotides, the CDR3 is TGTGCCTGGAGTGTGGGGACAGACGAAAAACTGTTTTTT.

This chain joins TRBV7-3 and TRBJ2-2; 11 nucleotides align to TRBD1. This CDR3 is built from 15 residues. Germline CDR1 is SGHTA and CDR2 is FQGTGA. V shed 5 bases, J shed 7 bases, and the junction held 6 bases outside the gene matches. CDR3 protein: CASSLGQGAFGELFF. The CDR3 region has the DNA TGTGCCAGCAGCCTCGGACAGGGGGCGTTCGGGGAGCTGTTTTTT.

The CDR3 is CASSYGTSNYNEQFF. The CDR3 bases are TGTGCCAGCAGCTACGGGACTAGCAACTACAATGAGCAGTTCTTC. This chain joins TRBV14 and TRBJ2-1; 9 bases match TRBD2. V lost 5 bases, J lost 3 bases, and 5 bases stayed unmatched. The CDR3 covers 15 residues. Germline V lookup: CDR1 SGHDN, CDR2 FVKESK.

For the CDR3, the DNA is TGTGCCAGCAGCTTGGAGACAGGGGGCTACGAGCAGTACTTC. Its translation is CASSLETGGYEQYF. The chain carries TRBV5-6 and TRBJ2-7, with 9 bases lining up with TRBD1. CDR1 is SGHDT and CDR2 is YYEEEE in the germline V gene. This CDR3 region has 14 residues. V lost 0 bases to trimming and J lost 3 bases; unmatched junction nucleotides: 1.

This chain joins TRBV25-1 and TRBJ2-7; TRBD1 agrees at 9 bases. CDR3 size: 18 residues. Germline V gene data show CDR1 as MGHDK and CDR2 as SYGVNS. Losses at the gene ends were 4 bases for V and 1 base for J; bases not matched to a gene: 14. CDR3 loop: CASSGPGQGWFLSYEQYF. In nucleotides, the CDR3 is TGTGCCAGCAGTGGTCCGGGACAGGGTTGGTTTTTATCCTACGAGCAGTACTTC.

The chain links TRBV7-2 to TRBJ1-1; unclear D gene. CDR1 is SGHTA, CDR2 FQGNSA, per germline. This CDR3 is 14 amino acids long. Trimming removed 1 base from V and 3 bases from J, with 9 bases in between. CDR3 sequence: CASSLDPTYTEAFF. Here the CDR3 DNA reads TGTGCCAGCAGCTTAGATCCCACATACACTGAAGCTTTCTTT.

The chain employs TRBV10-1 and TRBJ1-3, with D hard to call. Germline CDR1 WNHNN, CDR2 SYGVQD (reference sequence). The CDR3 contains 15 residues. Trimming removed 0 bases from V and 0 bases from J, with 6 bases in between. Written as DNA, the CDR3 is TGCGCCAGCAGTGAGTCGAGCGGCTCTGGAAACACCATATATTTT. This translates into CASSESSGSGNTIYF.

This clone was seen just once. This chain links TRBV5-5 with TRBJ1-1, with TRBD1 as a possible D gene (6 bases). Germline CDR1 is SGHKS and CDR2 is YYEKEE (reference sequence). The length of the CDR3 is 15 residues. V dropped 0 bases and J dropped 3 bases, with 12 bases sitting between them. The CDR3 reads CASSLEKTGDTEAFF. The CDR3 coding sequence is TGTGCCAGCAGCTTGGAGAAGACAGGCGACACTGAAGCTTTCTTT.

This chain connects TRBV11-2 to TRBJ2-1, with 9 bases identical to TRBD2. CDR1 is SGHAT, CDR2 FQNNGV, per germline. The CDR3 totals 15 residues. The V and J ends lost 5 bases and 3 bases, in that order; junction bases with no gene match: 5. CDR3 amino acids: CASSPRLAVYNEQFF. In DNA, the CDR3 is TGTGCCAGCAGCCCACGACTAGCGGTCTACAATGAGCAGTTCTTC.

This sequence joins TRBV15 and TRBJ2-1; TRBD2 agrees at 8 bases. Germline lookup yields CDR1 LNHNV and CDR2 YYDKDF (reference sequence). This CDR3 region has 16 residues. The ends lost 0 bases at V and 5 bases at J; junction bases unmatched: 6. The CDR3 reads CATSRDRLAGHNEQFF. DNA of the CDR3: TGTGCCACCAGCAGAGATCGGCTAGCGGGTCACAATGAGCAGTTCTTC.